This is a list of T cell receptor beta chains from one sample in a study of beta chain features in type 1 diabetes. Repertoires were generated with immunoSEQ multiplex PCR, while TCRdb's copy carries only in-frame clones and drops some. The sample records about 9,200 clones, 70% to 80% being singletons. Input material: Tregs from blood. All receptors derive from a woman aged 18-29 years in good health. CDR3s include the opening cysteine and the closing phenylalanine or tryptophan. Each record gives: CDR3 protein, CDR3 DNA, V gene, clone size, D gene, J gene. D genes are given only for firm matches. Some rows mark clone size as missing; the rest say once, few, many or name a class of expanded clone.

CDR3aa: CAISDGTGLFF; CDR3nt: TGTGCCATCAGTGATGGGACAGGGCTGTTTTTT; v_gene: TRBV10-3; abundance: few; d_gene: TRBD1; j_gene: TRBJ1-4
CDR3aa: CAWSVPGISYGYTF; CDR3nt: TGTGCCTGGAGTGTACCGGGAATATCCTATGGCTACACCTTC; v_gene: TRBV30; abundance: NA; d_gene: NA; j_gene: TRBJ1-2
CDR3aa: CASSSSTENEQFF; CDR3nt: TGTGCCAGCAGCTCTTCCACAGAAAATGAGCAGTTCTTC; v_gene: TRBV5-4; abundance: NA; d_gene: NA; j_gene: TRBJ2-1
CDR3aa: CASRSGLAGDNEQFF; CDR3nt: TGTGCCAGCAGGTCTGGTCTAGCGGGAGACAATGAGCAGTTCTTC; v_gene: TRBV6-1; abundance: few; d_gene: TRBD2; j_gene: TRBJ2-1
CDR3aa: CSVESRELHGYTF; CDR3nt: TGCAGCGTTGAATCAAGAGAGCTGCATGGCTACACCTTC; v_gene: TRBV29-1; abundance: NA; d_gene: NA; j_gene: TRBJ1-2
CDR3aa: CASSLPGELFF; CDR3nt: TGTGCCAGCAGCCTCCCCGGGGAGCTGTTTTTT; v_gene: TRBV5-5; abundance: NA; d_gene: NA; j_gene: TRBJ2-2
CDR3aa: CASSVGPSGGSETQYF; CDR3nt: TGTGCCAGCAGCGTAGGTCCTAGCGGGGGGAGCGAAACGCAGTATTTT; v_gene: TRBV9; abundance: once; d_gene: TRBD2; j_gene: TRBJ2-3
CDR3aa: CASSPDQGSYGYTF; CDR3nt: TGTGCCAGCAGCCCCGACCAGGGCTCCTATGGCTACACCTTC; v_gene: TRBV5-4; abundance: few; d_gene: NA; j_gene: TRBJ1-2
CDR3aa: CAWSPGRLAGAHNEQFF; CDR3nt: TGTGCCTGGAGTCCGGGGAGACTAGCGGGAGCCCACAATGAGCAGTTCTTC; v_gene: TRBV30; abundance: NA; d_gene: TRBD2; j_gene: TRBJ2-1
CDR3aa: CASSPRLPNNYGYTF; CDR3nt: TGTGCCAGCTCACCACGCCTGCCTAATAACTATGGCTACACCTTC; v_gene: TRBV18; abundance: NA; d_gene: NA; j_gene: TRBJ1-2
CDR3aa: CASSSGPGGPAGQYNEQFF; CDR3nt: TGTGCCAGCTCCTCGGGACCGGGAGGGCCGGCCGGGCAATACAATGAGCAGTTCTTC; v_gene: TRBV18; abundance: NA; d_gene: TRBD2; j_gene: TRBJ2-1
CDR3aa: CASRPSGSRGEKLFF; CDR3nt: TGTGCCAGCAGGCCGTCAGGGTCCCGAGGCGAAAAACTGTTTTTT; v_gene: TRBV6-5; abundance: NA; d_gene: NA; j_gene: TRBJ1-4
CDR3aa: CASSSGQGLGSPLHF; CDR3nt: TGCGCCAGCAGCTCGGGACAGGGGCTGGGTTCACCCCTCCACTTT; v_gene: TRBV5-1; abundance: NA; d_gene: TRBD1; j_gene: TRBJ1-6
CDR3aa: CASRSTSGTFSYEQYF; CDR3nt: TGCGCCAGCAGATCTACTAGCGGAACTTTCTCCTACGAGCAGTACTTC; v_gene: TRBV5-1; abundance: NA; d_gene: TRBD2; j_gene: TRBJ2-7
CDR3aa: CASSIKGQGQYYEQYF; CDR3nt: TGTGCCAGTAGTATAAAGGGCCAGGGCCAGTACTACGAGCAGTACTTC; v_gene: TRBV19; abundance: once; d_gene: NA; j_gene: TRBJ2-7
CDR3aa: CASSLLTAGTQYF; CDR3nt: TGTGCCAGCAGCCTATTGACGGCGGGAACCCAGTACTTC; v_gene: TRBV6-5; abundance: NA; d_gene: NA; j_gene: TRBJ2-5
CDR3aa: CASSPTGVSNQPQHF; CDR3nt: TGCGCCAGCAGCCCGACAGGGGTGAGCAATCAGCCCCAGCATTTT; v_gene: TRBV5-1; abundance: NA; d_gene: TRBD1; j_gene: TRBJ1-5
CDR3aa: CASSVRGDRASTGELFF; CDR3nt: TGTGCCAGCAGCGTAAGAGGGGACAGGGCGAGCACCGGGGAGCTGTTTTTT; v_gene: TRBV9; abundance: NA; d_gene: TRBD1; j_gene: TRBJ2-2
CDR3aa: CAIRDRVYEQYF; CDR3nt: TGTGCCATTCGGGACAGGGTCTACGAGCAGTACTTC; v_gene: TRBV10-3; abundance: NA; d_gene: TRBD1; j_gene: TRBJ2-7
CDR3aa: CASSAPGQTYEQYF; CDR3nt: TGTGCCAGCTCGGCCCCGGGACAAACCTACGAGCAGTACTTC; v_gene: TRBV18; abundance: NA; d_gene: NA; j_gene: TRBJ2-7
CDR3aa: CASSSGLAANTQYF; CDR3nt: TGTGCCAGCAGCTCGGGACTAGCGGCAAATACGCAGTATTTT; v_gene: TRBV5-4; abundance: NA; d_gene: TRBD2; j_gene: TRBJ2-3
CDR3aa: CASSWRTGESLGEAFF; CDR3nt: TGTGCCAGCAGCTGGCGGACAGGGGAGAGCCTGGGTGAAGCTTTCTTT; v_gene: TRBV7-9; abundance: NA; d_gene: TRBD1; j_gene: TRBJ1-1
CDR3aa: CASRTGSDTFQPQHF; CDR3nt: TGCGCCAGCAGAACAGGGTCGGACACCTTCCAGCCCCAGCATTTT; v_gene: TRBV5-1; abundance: NA; d_gene: NA; j_gene: TRBJ1-5
CDR3aa: CASSPPGTRSNEQFF; CDR3nt: TGTGCCAGCAGCCCTCCCGGGACTAGGTCCAATGAGCAGTTCTTC; v_gene: TRBV7-9; abundance: few; d_gene: TRBD2; j_gene: TRBJ2-1
CDR3aa: CASSHYPGQGDTGELFF; CDR3nt: TGTGCCAGCAGCCACTACCCGGGACAGGGAGACACCGGGGAGCTGTTTTTT; v_gene: TRBV11-2; abundance: NA; d_gene: TRBD1; j_gene: TRBJ2-2
CDR3aa: CASSIRQGAGYEQYF; CDR3nt: TGTGCCAGTAGTATTAGACAGGGGGCAGGCTACGAGCAGTACTTC; v_gene: TRBV19; abundance: NA; d_gene: TRBD1; j_gene: TRBJ2-7
CDR3aa: CASSFAGNSPLHF; CDR3nt: TGTGCCAGCAGCTTCGCCGGGAATTCACCCCTCCACTTT; v_gene: TRBV5-6; abundance: NA; d_gene: NA; j_gene: TRBJ1-6
CDR3aa: CSALGVYGYTF; CDR3nt: TGCAGTGCTCTAGGGGTTTATGGCTACACCTTC; v_gene: TRBV20-1; abundance: NA; d_gene: NA; j_gene: TRBJ1-2
CDR3aa: CASSLAGRGNYNEQFF; CDR3nt: TGCGCCAGCAGCTTGGCCGGGCGGGGTAACTACAATGAGCAGTTCTTC; v_gene: TRBV5-1; abundance: NA; d_gene: NA; j_gene: TRBJ2-1
CDR3aa: CASSPPGGMNTEAFF; CDR3nt: TGTGCCAGCTCACCACCTGGAGGGATGAACACTGAAGCTTTCTTT; v_gene: TRBV18; abundance: NA; d_gene: NA; j_gene: TRBJ1-1
CDR3aa: CASSLGDYSYEQYF; CDR3nt: TGTGCCAGCAGCTTAGGGGACTATTCCTACGAGCAGTACTTC; v_gene: TRBV7-9; abundance: once; d_gene: TRBD2; j_gene: TRBJ2-7
CDR3aa: CASSTSLRVTDTQYF; CDR3nt: TGTGCCAGCAGCACTAGCCTAAGGGTAACAGATACGCAGTATTTT; v_gene: TRBV7-9; abundance: NA; d_gene: NA; j_gene: TRBJ2-3
CDR3aa: CASSFWTGSRGYTF; CDR3nt: TGTGCCAGCAGTTTCTGGACAGGGTCTAGAGGCTACACCTTC; v_gene: TRBV28; abundance: NA; d_gene: TRBD1; j_gene: TRBJ1-2
CDR3aa: CASSLWGTGVSPLHF; CDR3nt: TGTGCCAGCAGCTTGTGGGGGACAGGGGTATCACCCCTCCACTTT; v_gene: TRBV5-6; abundance: NA; d_gene: TRBD1; j_gene: TRBJ1-6